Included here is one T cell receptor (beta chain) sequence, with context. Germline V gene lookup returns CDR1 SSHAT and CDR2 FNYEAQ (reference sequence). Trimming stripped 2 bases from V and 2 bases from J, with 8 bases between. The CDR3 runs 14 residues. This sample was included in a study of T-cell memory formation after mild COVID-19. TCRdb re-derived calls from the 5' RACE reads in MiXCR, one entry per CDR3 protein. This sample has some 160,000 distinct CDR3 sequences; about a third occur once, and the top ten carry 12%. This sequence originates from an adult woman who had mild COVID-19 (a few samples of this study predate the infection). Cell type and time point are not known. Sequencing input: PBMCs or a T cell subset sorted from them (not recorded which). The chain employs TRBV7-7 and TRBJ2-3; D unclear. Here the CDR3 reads CASSLSPITDTQYF. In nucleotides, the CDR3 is TGTGCCAGCAGCTTAAGTCCCATCACAGATACGCAGTATTTT.